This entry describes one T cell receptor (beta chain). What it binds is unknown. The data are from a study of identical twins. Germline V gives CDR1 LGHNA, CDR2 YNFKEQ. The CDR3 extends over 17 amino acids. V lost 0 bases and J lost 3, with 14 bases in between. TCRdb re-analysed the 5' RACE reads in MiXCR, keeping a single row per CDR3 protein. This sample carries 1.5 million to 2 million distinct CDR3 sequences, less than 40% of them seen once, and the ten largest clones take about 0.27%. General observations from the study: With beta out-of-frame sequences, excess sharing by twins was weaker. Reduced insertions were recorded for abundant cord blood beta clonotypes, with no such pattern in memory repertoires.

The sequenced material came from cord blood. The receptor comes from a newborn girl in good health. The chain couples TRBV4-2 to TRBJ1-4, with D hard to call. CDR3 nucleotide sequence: TGTGCCAGCAGCCAAGAGGGAACATCGGTCTCTAATGAAAAACTGTTTTTT. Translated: CASSQEGTSVSNEKLFF.